This passage covers 5 T cell receptor beta chains from one sample sequenced in a study of blood T cell repertoires in COVID-19 (dated by TCRdb to 2018 to 2020). Receptor amplification or capture employed the immunoSEQ multiplex PCR assay. The clones in this table, taken by TCRdb from immuneACCESS, are in-frame only. Not every clone is retained; where verified, under half of the shortfall comes from an unresolved V gene, and the cause of the rest is unknown. This sample comprises approximately 26,000 clones, approximately 82% of them detected only once. Of the sample, about 1.8% is held by the ten largest clones. Material for sequencing was peripheral blood. Receptors were obtained from a man older than 75 with active or convalescent COVID-19.

This clone has only a few counts. The CDR3 sequence: CASNQGIGQPQHF. The CDR3 DNA follows: TGTGCCAGCAATCAGGGAATTGGGCAGCCCCAGCATTTT. The gene calls are TRBV12-3 or TRBV12-4 and TRBJ1-5, with a possible D match to TRBD1 (5 bases). Trimming removed 7 bases at V and 7 bases at J, with 14 bases between. There are 13 residues in the CDR3.

The gene calls are TRBV6-5 and TRBJ2-5; 7 bases are a match to TRBD1. CDR1 and CDR2 from the germline V gene are MNHEY and SVGAGI. Trimming at V came to 2 bases and at J to 7 bases, leaving 7 bases not matched to a gene. This CDR3 spans 14 amino acids. CDR3 in amino acids: CASSYGQALGTQYF. CDR3 in DNA: TGTGCCAGCAGTTACGGACAGGCCTTGGGGACCCAGTACTTC.

The chain recombines TRBV7-3 with TRBJ2-7, with D tentatively TRBD1 (5 bases). The germline CDR1 and CDR2 sequences are SGHTA and FQGTGA. CDR3 length equals 15 residues. Trimming shortened V by 0 bases and J by 4 bases, and 13 bases separated the two germline ends. CDR3 in DNA: TGTGCCAGCAGCTTAACCGCGACAGAAACTTACGAGCAGTACTTC. Encoded protein: CASSLTATETYEQYF.

V is TRBV5-1 and J is TRBJ2-3; a possible D gene is TRBD2 (7 bases). CDR1 is SGHRS, CDR2 YFSETQ, per germline. Trimming cost V 4 bases and J 4 bases, with 13 bases left between them. CDR3 length: 14 amino acids. The CDR3 bases are TGCGCCAGCAGCGGACAAGGGGGGGCAGATACGCAGTATTTT. It yields the protein CASSGQGGADTQYF.

A word on this clone: At one end, the junction sequence differs from germline, possibly due to a read error. This rearrangement joins TRBV18 to TRBJ2-7; 10 bases map to TRBD1. Germline loops: CDR1 KGHSH, CDR2 LQKENI. The CDR3 spans 16 residues. The CDR3 spells CASPPRGQGVLYEQYF. CDR3 DNA sequence: TGTGCCAGCCCACCACGCGGACAGGGGGTTCTCTACGAGCAGTACTTC.